Shown below are 25 T cell receptor beta chains from a single sample sequenced in a study of stem cell transplantation in POMP-related autoinflammatory disease. Repertoires were generated with immunoSEQ multiplex PCR, while TCRdb's copy carries only in-frame clones and drops some. The sample lists 25,000 to 30,000 clones, 75% to 85% occurring once. This specimen consisted of CD4+ T cells from PBMCs, obtained before stem cell transplantation. The source is a human donor with POMP-related autoinflammation and immune dysregulation (PRAID).

The chain combines TRBV30 with TRBJ1-2; unclear D gene. V was trimmed by 0 bases and J by 7 bases, leaving 12 bases between them. This CDR3 spans 13 amino acids. CDR1 is GTSNPN and CDR2 is SVGIG in the germline V gene (reference sequence). Here the CDR3 DNA reads TGTGCCTGGAGTGTGACTCAGGACTCTGGCTACACCTTC. This sequence encodes CAWSVTQDSGYTF.

The chain has TRBV6-1 and TRBJ2-5, with a weak D call TRBD1 (5 bases). The CDR3 spans 12 residues. The germline CDR1 and CDR2 sequences are MNHNS and SASEGT. Trimming stripped 6 bases from V and 1 base from J, with 6 bases between. The CDR3 DNA follows: TGTGCCAGCAGGACAGTCCAAGAGACCCAGTACTTC. It yields the protein CASRTVQETQYF.

This clone was seen just once. The rearrangement links TRBV18 to TRBJ2-7, with D perhaps TRBD1 or TRBD2 (5 bases each). Trimming pared 4 bases from V and 0 bases from J, leaving 22 bases between. The germline gives CDR1 KGHSH, CDR2 LQKENI. The CDR3 consists of 18 residues. The chain's CDR3 is CASSHTLGARSPSYEQYF. The CDR3 DNA is TGTGCCAGCTCACACACCCTCGGGGCCCGTTCTCCCTCCTACGAGCAGTACTTC.

The CDR3 DNA follows: TGTGCCAGCAGTCGCGCTTATGGGGCTTCCTACGAGCAGTACTTC. This codes for CASSRAYGASYEQYF. The chain employs TRBV6-5 and TRBJ2-7, with D perhaps TRBD1 (5 bases). The germline V gene has CDR1 MNHEY and CDR2 SVGAGI. V was pared by 5 bases and J by 1 base, with 15 bases between. This CDR3 contains 15 residues.

V gene TRBV25-1 combines with J gene TRBJ2-7; D is possibly TRBD2 (7 bases). This CDR3 contains 14 residues. V gave up 4 bases and J gave up 1 base, with 11 bases separating them. Germline CDR1 MGHDK, CDR2 SYGVNS. CDR3 sequence: CASSAEGGSYEQYF. CDR3 nucleotide sequence: TGTGCCAGCAGTGCCGAGGGGGGGTCCTACGAGCAGTACTTC.

V gene TRBV4-1 combines with J gene TRBJ1-1; D might be TRBD1 (5 bases). The CDR3 spans 18 residues. The V gene's germline CDR1 is MGHRA and CDR2 YSYEKL. Between the trimmed V and J ends, which lost 1 base and 1 base, there was a span of 19 bases. The CDR3 DNA follows: TGCGCCAGCAGCCAAGTGGGGCGAAGGACTCTAACGAACACTGAAGCTTTCTTT. Protein: CASSQVGRRTLTNTEAFF.

J is TRBJ1-1 and V is TRBV10-2; D is ambiguous. This CDR3 comprises 13 residues. Germline V gives CDR1 WSHSY, CDR2 SAAADI. The V end lost 8 bases, the J end lost 2 bases, and 12 bases lay between the germline ends. CDR3 coding DNA: TGCGCCAGCCGGTTCGGAGATAACACTGAAGCTTTCTTT. It yields the protein CASRFGDNTEAFF.

The rearrangement links TRBV21-1 to TRBJ2-2; the table calls TRBD2, which could not be checked here. TRBV21-1 is a listed pseudogene. The CDR3 has 21 amino acids. The CDR3 DNA is TGTGCCAGCAGCAAAGAGTGGGGACATAGCGGGAGGGCCATACGGGCCGGGGAGCTGTTTTTT. Translating it yields CASSKEWGHSGRAIRAGELFF.

The V gene is TRBV7-8, the J gene TRBJ2-7; possibly TRBD1 for D (5 bases). The germline V and J ends were trimmed by 3 bases and 0 bases, with 12 bases remaining between them. There are 15 residues in the CDR3. Per germline, CDR1 SGHVS and CDR2 FQNEAQ. The CDR3 sequence is CASSFEAGISYEQYF. As DNA, the CDR3 is TGTGCCAGCAGCTTCGAAGCAGGGATCTCCTACGAGCAGTACTTC.

V gene TRBV20-1 combines with J gene TRBJ1-1; D gene uncertain. The germline V gene has CDR1 DFQATT and CDR2 SNEGSKA (reference sequence). Trimming removed 3 bases at V and 11 bases at J, with 13 bases between. The CDR3 runs to 11 residues. This chain's CDR3 is CSASHLPKAFF. Here the CDR3 DNA reads TGCAGTGCTAGTCATCTCCCAAAGGCTTTCTTT.

V and J are TRBV7-2 and TRBJ2-3, with 13 bases fitting TRBD2. V lost 5 bases to trimming and J lost 6 bases; unmatched junction nucleotides: 5. This CDR3 is built from 15 residues. Germline V gene sequence: CDR1 SGHTA, CDR2 FQGNSA. CDR3 protein: CASSPGLAGADTQYF. For the CDR3, the DNA is TGTGCCAGCAGCCCCGGACTAGCGGGGGCCGATACGCAGTATTTT.

A few counts support this clone. For the CDR3, the DNA is TGTGCCAGCAGGGAGACAGGGATAAATCAGCCCCAGCATTTT. Translating it yields CASRETGINQPQHF. The rearrangement links TRBV25-1 to TRBJ1-5; 7 positions agree with TRBD1. After removal of 6 bases from V and 4 bases from J, the junction contained 6 bases not matched to a gene. Looked up from germline, CDR1 is MGHDK and CDR2 is SYGVNS. There are 14 residues in the CDR3.

This clone came up once. This sequence joins TRBV5-1 and TRBJ2-5, with 12 positions matching TRBD2. The germline V gene has CDR1 SGHRS and CDR2 YFSETQ. The CDR3 has 18 amino acids. V was clipped by 4 bases and J by 0 bases; unmatched bases: 10. DNA for the CDR3: TGCGCCAGCAGCACAGGACTAGCGGGGATTCAGTACCAAGAGACCCAGTACTTC. It encodes CASSTGLAGIQYQETQYF.

CDR3 bases: TGTGCCAGTAGTATAGCGTCGGCTAGCGGAAGAGCCGGCCTTAGCGAGACCCAGTACTTC. It codes for CASSIASASGRAGLSETQYF. The chain combines TRBV19 with TRBJ2-5; 7 positions match TRBD2. In germline, CDR1 is LNHDA, CDR2 SQIVND (reference sequence). The CDR3 spans 20 residues. V trimming: 1 base; J trimming: 5 bases; junction bases outside the gene matches: 22. The full variable domain, rest sourced from reference TRBV19 and TRBJ2-5, is DGGITQSPKYLFRKEGQNVTLSCEQNLNHDAMYWYRQDPGQGLRLIYYSQIVNDFQKGDIAEGYSVSREKKESFPLTVTSAQKNPTAFYLCASSIASASGRAGLSETQYFGPGTRLLVL.

The chain carries TRBV30 and TRBJ1-1; D is uncertain. This CDR3 is built from 11 residues. V was clipped by 6 bases and J by 1 base, with 6 bases between them. The germline V gene has CDR1 GTSNPN and CDR2 SVGIG (reference sequence). CDR3 coding DNA: TGTGCCTGCGCCGAGAACACTGAAGCTTTCTTT. It encodes CACAENTEAFF.

V gene TRBV18 combines with J gene TRBJ1-4; no definite D call. Germline V lookup: CDR1 KGHSH, CDR2 LQKENI. The CDR3 sequence is 16 residues long. Trimming cost V 3 bases and J 3 bases, with 14 bases left between them. CDR3 region: CASSPLSGDSNEKLFF. In DNA form, the CDR3 reads TGTGCCAGCTCACCCCTAAGCGGGGATTCTAATGAAAAACTGTTTTTT.

This clone was seen once. The V call is TRBV19, the J call TRBJ1-2, with D hard to call. V was cut by 5 bases and J by 4 bases, with 20 bases left in between. This CDR3 has 16 amino acids. CDR1 and CDR2 (germline): LNHDA, SQIVND (reference sequence). CDR3 in DNA: TGTGCCAGTAGTCCCCCGGCTGGGATGGGCGCCTATGGCTACACCTTC. This encodes CASSPPAGMGAYGYTF.

The chain links TRBV4-1 to TRBJ1-4, with TRBD1 matching 11 bases. The CDR3 consists of 18 residues. V lost 4 bases to trimming and J lost 0 bases; unmatched junction nucleotides: 7. CDR1 is MGHRA and CDR2 is YSYEKL in the germline V gene. CDR3 region: CASSPRDRGAPTNEKLFF. The DNA for the CDR3 is TGCGCCAGCAGCCCCCGGGACAGGGGGGCTCCAACTAATGAAAAACTGTTTTTT.

In nucleotides, the CDR3 is TGCGCCAGCTCGGGATCCAGGGGCTATGGCTACACCTTC. Its protein product is CASSGSRGYGYTF. This sequence joins TRBV5-1 and TRBJ1-2, with TRBD1 as a possible D gene (6 bases). Germline lookup yields CDR1 SGHRS and CDR2 YFSETQ. V lost 7 bases to trimming and J lost 4 bases, with 14 bases between them. This CDR3 contains 13 residues. Complete variable domain (other parts from reference TRBV5-1 and TRBJ1-2): KAGVTQTPRYLIKTRGQQVTLSCSPISGHRSVSWYQQTPGQGLQFLFEYFSETQRNKGNFPGRFSGRQFSNSRSEMNVSTLELGDSALYLCASSGSRGYGYTFGSGTRLTVV.

The table lists this clone with a count of one. The chain employs TRBV13 and TRBJ2-1; D is perhaps TRBD2 (6 bases). Germline CDR1 and CDR2: PRHDT and FYEKMQ (reference sequence). Trimming removed 2 bases at V and 7 bases at J, with 12 bases between. CDR3 length: 14 amino acids. CDR3 nucleotide sequence: TGTGCCAGCAGCTTATGGACTGGAGGGAATGAGCAGTTCTTC. Its protein is CASSLWTGGNEQFF.

The chain is built from TRBV5-1 and TRBJ2-7; D remains ambiguous. Germline V CDR1 and CDR2: SGHRS, YFSETQ. Trimming took 5 bases from V and 3 from J, leaving 6 bases between them. This CDR3 contains 11 residues. This chain's CDR3 is CASSPGYEQYF. The CDR3 DNA sequence: TGCGCCAGCAGTCCGGGCTACGAGCAGTACTTC.

This clone was seen just once. The V and J genes are TRBV4-2 and TRBJ2-1; TRBD2 agrees at 9 bases. This CDR3 is built from 20 residues. Germline CDR1 reads LGHNA; CDR2 reads YNFKEQ. V was pared by 4 bases and J by 0 bases, with 16 bases of the junction left unmatched. For the CDR3, the DNA is TGTGCCAGCAGCCCTCTTACTGGCGGGGGGGCCCGAACCTCCTACAATGAGCAGTTCTTC. Its protein product is CASSPLTGGGARTSYNEQFF.

This chain links TRBV30 with TRBJ2-2; the D gene is possibly TRBD1 (5 bases). CDR1 is GTSNPN and CDR2 is SVGIG in the germline V gene (reference sequence). Between the trimmed V and J ends, which lost 2 bases and 6 bases, there was a span of 7 bases. The CDR3 has 12 residues. The CDR3 DNA follows: TGTGCCTGGAGTTCAGGGTCCGGGGAGCTGTTTTTT. It translates to CAWSSGSGELFF.

The chain uses TRBV19 and TRBJ1-5; 11 bases match TRBD1. This CDR3 spans 16 amino acids. The V gene's germline CDR1 is LNHDA and CDR2 SQIVND (reference sequence). V lost 3 bases, J lost 6 bases, and 7 bases stayed unmatched. Written as DNA, the CDR3 is TGTGCCAGTAGTATTGGGCAGGACAGGGGGCGTCAGCCCCAGCATTTT. Translated: CASSIGQDRGRQPQHF.

This chain uses TRBV5-1 with TRBJ2-5; possible D gene TRBD2, 5 bases. The CDR3 is 13 amino acids. Trimming left V 2 bases short and J 7 bases short, with 12 bases between. Germline values: CDR1 SGHRS, CDR2 YFSETQ. The CDR3 coding sequence is TGCGCCAGCAGCTTAACTAGAGGCGGGACCCAGTACTTC. It codes for CASSLTRGGTQYF. Together with reference TRBV5-1 and TRBJ2-5, the CDR3 gives the full variable domain: KAGVTQTPRYLIKTRGQQVTLSCSPISGHRSVSWYQQTPGQGLQFLFEYFSETQRNKGNFPGRFSGRQFSNSRSEMNVSTLELGDSALYLCASSLTRGGTQYFGPGTRLLVL.